The rows below give T cell receptor beta chains drawn from one sample of a study of T cell repertoires and HLA-DP antigens. No antigen has been assigned to these receptors. Libraries were prepared by immunoSEQ multiplex PCR; TCRdb keeps only in-frame clonotypes and omits some of them. Of fewer than 95,000 clones listed, roughly 86% are singletons. The sample was CD4+ T cells from PBMCs. These receptors were taken from a man in his fifties or sixties in good health and CMV-seronegative. The CDR3 runs from the conserved cysteine through the conserved F or W.

TRBV6-5	TRBJ2-7	CASFKLADSYEQYF
TRBV29-1	TRBJ2-3	CSVGLAGLGSDTQYF
TRBV5-1	TRBJ2-1	CASGPTGGAYNEQFF
TRBV9	TRBJ2-2	CASNSGAANTGELFF
TRBV29-1	TRBJ2-7	CSGSGLAGGSEQYF
TRBV7-8	TRBJ1-1	CASSLATGVGAFF
TRBV6-8	TRBJ2-1	CANSGGGYSYNEQFF
TRBV6-1	TRBJ2-7	CASDSAYEQYF
TRBV7-2	TRBJ2-1	CASSPTRTSGKNEQFF
TRBV30	TRBJ2-6	CACSRGGASGGANVLTF
TRBV11-2	TRBJ2-7	CASSVVGTPSYEQYF
TRBV5-4	TRBJ2-7	CAGEIGGGLSEQYF
TRBV7-9	TRBJ1-4	CASSLDGATNEKLFF
TRBV9	TRBJ1-2	CASSGRRETKIYGYTF
TRBV18	TRBJ2-1	CASSPRRDEQFF
TRBV7-7	TRBJ1-4	CASSPDTGEKLFF
TRBV16	TRBJ2-4	CASSQLGGGIAKNIQYF
TRBV7-2	TRBJ1-2	CASSLDRPYGYTF
TRBV5-8	TRBJ1-4	CASSLGRNNEKLFF
TRBV12-5	TRBJ2-1	CASGPTRGYNEQFF
TRBV2	TRBJ2-1	CASSGLAGEKNEQFF
TRBV5-1	TRBJ2-2	CASSLAKGSAGELFF
TRBV5-1	TRBJ2-3	CASSRDRTGDTQYF
TRBV10-3	TRBJ2-2	CAISQGAPTGELFF
TRBV2	TRBJ1-1	CASRDRAEGTEAFF
TRBV30	TRBJ1-4	CAWQTGGTGEKLFF
TRBV18	TRBJ2-5	CASSPGEETQYF
TRBV15	TRBJ1-5	CATSKTGVGNQPQHF
TRBV28	TRBJ1-4	CASSTSGTGGEKLFF
TRBV7-2	TRBJ2-5	CASSLREGETQYF
TRBV2	TRBJ2-1	CASSEFIAGAYNEQFF
TRBV11-2	TRBJ2-5	CASSSGRNQETQYF
TRBV25-1	TRBJ1-5	CASRGRGDQPQHF
TRBV4-3	TRBJ1-3	CASSQGGSAGNTIYF
TRBV7-9	TRBJ1-2	CASSLMTGYGYTF
TRBV6-1	TRBJ2-7	CASSEAPGTGAYEQYF
TRBV7-9	TRBJ2-1	CASSLALRETGNEQFF
TRBV7-9	TRBJ1-2	CASSLGGYGYTF
TRBV19	TRBJ2-5	CASSIDNSGGTQYF
TRBV28	TRBJ1-1	CASTSGVGEAFF
TRBV27	TRBJ2-3	CASSLTRPFLDTQYF
TRBV5-6	TRBJ1-1	CASSPRVSRNTEAFF
TRBV7-2	TRBJ1-2	CASSLEVRRGYTF
TRBV5-1	TRBJ2-3	CASSLGGKVDTQYF
TRBV27	TRBJ2-7	CANPIIGGTYEQYF
TRBV20-1	TRBJ1-2	CSASAGNGYTF
TRBV6-1	TRBJ1-6	CASSGSGTRRIYNSPLHF
TRBV7-9	TRBJ1-3	CASSLGFSGNTIYF
TRBV19	TRBJ2-7	CASSIEGSRSYEQYF
TRBV15	TRBJ2-7	CATSREGGGATYEQYF
TRBV11-3	TRBJ2-2	CASSPGLAGGTGELFF
TRBV13	TRBJ1-2	CASSLRQAGSYGYTF
TRBV20-1	TRBJ2-3	CSATHTDTQYF
TRBV28	TRBJ1-1	CASSLNEEAFF
TRBV4-1	TRBJ2-1	CASSLRLAGGEGEQFF
TRBV19	TRBJ2-7	CASSRTSGQTYEQYF
TRBV30	TRBJ1-2	CAWSPWTFSEGSYGYTF